The 25 T cell receptor beta chains below come from one sample, sequenced in a study of human T cells and chemical hapten exposure. Noted time point: patch test 1, 2 weeks after DPC sensitization. The treatment: therapeutic diphenylcyclopropenone sensitization with weekly scalp DPC. TCRdb independently ran MiXCR on the RACE reads; one entry per CDR3 protein. The sample lists some 340,000 distinct CDR3 sequences, under 8% occurring once. The material sequenced was whole blood, taken in connection with sensitization to the hapten diphenylcyclopropenone (DPC). All receptors come from a woman younger than 35 with alopecia areata. Some clones in this sample may be carry-over from other donors' samples.

The rearrangement uses TRBV29-1 and TRBJ1-4; D is unresolved. Trimming pared 0 bases from V and 5 bases from J, leaving 13 bases between. Germline V lookup: CDR1 SQVTM, CDR2 ANQGSEA. This CDR3 has 15 residues. CDR3 sequence: CSVEDRAGANEKLFF. In DNA, the CDR3 is TGCAGCGTTGAAGATCGGGCAGGAGCAAATGAAAAACTGTTTTTT.

As regards this clonotype: With a much larger clone just one base away, this may be a read error. The V gene is TRBV6-1, the J gene TRBJ2-2; possibly TRBD1 for D (6 bases). In germline, CDR1 is MNHNS, CDR2 SASEGT. The CDR3 runs 15 residues. The CDR3 is CASSLHQGNTEELFF. In DNA form, the CDR3 reads TGTGCCAGCAGTCTTCACCAGGGGAACACCGAGGAGCTGTTTTTT.

This clonotype appeared a few times. This chain links TRBV3-1 with TRBJ1-5; no clear D gene. Per the germline V gene, CDR1 is LGHDT and CDR2 is YNNKEL (reference sequence). Trimming removed 0 bases at V and 3 bases at J, with 12 bases between. The CDR3 contains 16 residues. The CDR3 sequence: CASSQDGSGNNQPQHF. CDR3 nucleotides: TGTGCCAGCAGCCAAGATGGGTCAGGAAACAATCAGCCCCAGCATTTT.

The rearrangement links TRBV7-2 to TRBJ1-6, with D hard to call. This CDR3 region has 16 residues. The V gene's germline CDR1 is SGHTA and CDR2 FQGNSA. V shed 0 bases and J shed 8 bases, with 14 bases lying between them. CDR3 nucleotides: TGTGCCAGCAGCTTAGCACGTTCGGTACGCGATTCACCCCTCCACTTT. This sequence encodes CASSLARSVRDSPLHF.

This clonotype came up many times. This rearrangement joins TRBV29-1 to TRBJ1-2, with D unclear. The CDR3 runs to 12 residues. CDR1 and CDR2 (germline): SQVTM, ANQGSEA. The ends were cut back, 4 bases at V and 1 base at J, with 7 bases in the middle. The chain's CDR3 is CSVVPYNYGYTF. CDR3 in DNA: TGCAGCGTTGTTCCGTATAACTATGGCTACACCTTC.

The chain is built from TRBV4-2 and TRBJ2-1; D is uncertain. Germline CDR1 reads LGHNA; CDR2 reads YNFKEQ. The CDR3 consists of 13 residues. Trimming left V 1 base short and J 8 bases short, with 9 bases between. CDR3 in amino acids: CASSQASGHEQFF. In DNA form, the CDR3 reads TGTGCCAGCAGCCAAGCCAGTGGACATGAGCAGTTCTTC.

This clonotype came up a few times. V and J are TRBV19 and TRBJ1-6; unclear D gene. V was pared by 4 bases and J by 5 bases, with 9 bases between. Germline V CDR1 and CDR2: LNHDA, SQIVND (reference sequence). This CDR3 region has 14 residues. CDR3 sequence: CASSTAINNSPLHF. The CDR3 nucleotides are TGTGCCAGTAGTACCGCGATCAATAATTCACCCCTCCACTTT.

This clonotype was detected a few times. This sequence joins TRBV10-3 and TRBJ2-3; 9 nucleotides align to TRBD1. CDR1 ENHRY and CDR2 SYGVKD come from the germline V gene. With 10 bases clipped from V and 0 bases from J, the junction kept 8 bases outside the gene matches. The CDR3 runs to 15 residues. CDR3 sequence (DNA): TGTGCCACCACTACAACAGGGGGCAGCACAGATACGCAGTATTTT. This sequence encodes CATTTTGGSTDTQYF.

This clonotype was detected a few times. The CDR3 here is CSARGQVDSYEQYF. The CDR3 bases are TGCAGTGCTAGAGGGCAGGTAGACTCCTACGAGCAGTACTTC. The chain joins TRBV20-1 to TRBJ2-7, with D hard to call. Germline V gene lookup returns CDR1 DFQATT and CDR2 SNEGSKA (reference sequence). The V and J ends lost 1 base and 0 bases respectively, with 10 bases between them. The CDR3 contains 14 residues.

The sample holds a few counts of this clonotype. J is TRBJ2-7 and V is TRBV12-3 or TRBV12-4, with D perhaps TRBD2 (6 bases). Trimming took off 7 bases at V and 3 bases at J, with 19 bases between the two ends. This CDR3 region has 15 residues. Here the CDR3 DNA reads TGTGCCAGCAACTCCGCGGGGATAACCTTCTACGAGCAGTACTTC. Amino acid sequence: CASNSAGITFYEQYF.

The chain joins TRBV10-1 to TRBJ1-1, with D possibly being TRBD1 (6 bases). The CDR3 spans 17 residues. Germline CDR1 reads WNHNN; CDR2 reads SYGVQD (reference sequence). V was trimmed by 4 bases and J by 0 bases, leaving 18 bases between them. In DNA form, the CDR3 reads TGCGCCAGCAGTGTCCCTTACACAGGGAACATGAACACTGAAGCTTTCTTT. It translates to CASSVPYTGNMNTEAFF.

This clonotype was seen only a few times. This chain joins TRBV5-5 and TRBJ1-6; a weak D match, TRBD1 (6 bases). Trimming cost V 0 bases and J 0 bases, with 10 bases left between them. In germline, CDR1 is SGHKS, CDR2 YYEKEE (reference sequence). There are 17 residues in the CDR3. The chain's CDR3 is CASSLVGASSYNSPLHF. The CDR3, as DNA: TGTGCCAGCAGCTTGGTGGGGGCAAGCTCCTATAATTCACCCCTCCACTTT.

The chain has TRBV9 and TRBJ1-5; the D is unclear. This CDR3 contains 15 residues. CDR1 and CDR2 (germline): SGDLS, YYNGEE. V was shortened by 0 bases and J by 3 bases, with 10 bases between the two germline ends. As DNA, the CDR3 is TGTGCCAGCAGCGTAGACGGCGAAATCAATCAGCCCCAGCATTTT. Translated, it gives CASSVDGEINQPQHF.

J is TRBJ2-1 and V is TRBV9; D call uncertain. This CDR3 contains 12 residues. The ends were cut back, 3 bases at V and 9 bases at J, with 10 bases in the middle. CDR1 and CDR2 (germline): SGDLS, YYNGEE. The CDR3 DNA sequence: TGTGCCAGCAGCGCTGTGGGCTCTGAGCAGTTCTTC. Its translation: CASSAVGSEQFF.

The rearrangement links TRBV18 to TRBJ1-4; no clear D gene. Germline assignment: CDR1 KGHSH and CDR2 LQKENI. Between the trimmed V and J ends, which lost 1 base and 4 bases, there was a span of 13 bases. This CDR3 comprises 16 residues. The CDR3 region is CASSPRQLGNNEKLFF. CDR3 DNA: TGTGCCAGCTCACCACGCCAGCTAGGGAATAATGAAAAACTGTTTTTT. Together with reference TRBV18 and TRBJ1-4, the CDR3 gives the full variable domain: NAGVMQNPRHLVRRRGQEARLRCSPMKGHSHVYWYRQLPEEGLKFMVYLQKENIIDESGMPKERFSAEFPKEGPSILRIQQVVRGDSAAYFCASSPRQLGNNEKLFFGSGTQLSVL.

Of note for this clonotype: It is likely a read error, because the conserved phenylalanine at the end of the CDR3 is missing. The chain couples TRBV7-2 to TRBJ2-1, with 13 positions matching TRBD2. CDR1 is SGHTA and CDR2 is FQGNSA in the germline V gene. The CDR3 totals 17 residues. V lost 4 bases to trimming and J lost 7 bases; unmatched junction nucleotides: 10. The CDR3 protein is CASSSPTGTSGANEQFL. The CDR3 nucleotides read TGTGCCAGCAGCTCCCCGACCGGGACTAGCGGGGCAAATGAGCAGTTCTTG.

This clonotype was observed many times. This rearrangement joins TRBV7-3 to TRBJ2-7; a possible D gene is TRBD2 (5 bases). There are 14 residues in the CDR3. V was pared by 1 base and J by 2 bases, with 9 bases between. Germline CDR1 and CDR2: SGHTA and FQGTGA. This CDR3 is CASSLSRGTYEQYF. CDR3 bases: TGTGCCAGCAGCTTAAGTCGGGGAACCTACGAGCAGTACTTC.

This sequence joins TRBV6-6 and TRBJ2-2, with a weak D call TRBD2 (6 bases). The V end was cut by 9 bases, the J end by 2 bases, with 10 bases between. There are 13 residues in the CDR3. Germline V gene lookup returns CDR1 MNHNY and CDR2 SVGAGI (reference sequence). The CDR3: CASTGDNTGELFF. Written as DNA, the CDR3 is TGTGCCAGTACGGGGGATAACACCGGGGAGCTGTTTTTT.

This clonotype showed up just a few times. The chain joins TRBV7-8 to TRBJ1-4; the D is unclear. There are 17 residues in the CDR3. The V gene lost 2 bases and the J gene lost 3 bases, with 16 bases spanning the gap. Germline CDR1 and CDR2: SGHVS and FQNEAQ. The DNA of the CDR3 is TGTGCCAGCAGCTTAATCCGGTTATCCAGGTCTAATGAAAAACTGTTTTTT. Translated, it gives CASSLIRLSRSNEKLFF.

There are a few counts of this clonotype. The chain combines TRBV5-4 with TRBJ2-3; maybe TRBD2 (6 bases). This CDR3 is 17 amino acids long. V lost 5 bases to trimming and J lost 0 bases, with 19 bases between them. Germline V gene lookup returns CDR1 SGHNT and CDR2 YYREEE (reference sequence). Written as DNA, the CDR3 is TGTGCCAGCAGTCTCACCGGCGGGGCCGCTAGCACAGATACGCAGTATTTT. Translating it yields CASSLTGGAASTDTQYF.

There are many counts of this clonotype. The J gene is TRBJ2-2, the V gene TRBV20-1; D gene ambiguous. V was shortened by 3 bases and J by 0 bases, with 14 bases between the two germline ends. In germline, CDR1 is DFQATT, CDR2 SNEGSKA (reference sequence). The CDR3 runs to 16 residues. CDR3 amino acids: CSASRLGRTNTGELFF. In nucleotides, the CDR3 is TGCAGTGCTAGCCGTCTTGGGCGTACGAACACCGGGGAGCTGTTTTTT.

This clonotype was seen a few times. CDR3 nucleotides: TGTGCCAGCAGTTTAGCGCTAACAGGGGGAGGCTACACCTTC. Translating gives CASSLALTGGGYTF. V usage is TRBV12-3 or TRBV12-4 and J usage is TRBJ1-2, with 8 bases identical to TRBD1. This CDR3 comprises 14 residues. Losses at the gene ends were 0 bases for V and 8 bases for J; bases not matched to a gene: 5.

V and J are TRBV3-1 and TRBJ2-5, with no clear D. The germline V and J ends were trimmed by 1 base and 5 bases, with 5 bases remaining between them. Germline V gene lookup returns CDR1 LGHDT and CDR2 YNNKEL (reference sequence). The CDR3 spans 12 residues. The CDR3, as DNA: TGTGCCAGCAGCCAAGTTGTGGAGACCCAGTACTTC. It translates to CASSQVVETQYF.

This clonotype was seen many times. The V call is TRBV6-5, the J call TRBJ2-6; D uncertain. Trimming left V 10 bases short and J 1 base short, with 8 bases between. This CDR3 is built from 13 residues. The germline gives CDR1 MNHEY, CDR2 SVGAGI. This CDR3 reads CAIRRSGANVLTF. For the CDR3, the DNA is TGTGCCATCCGGCGGTCTGGGGCCAACGTCCTGACTTTC.

This clonotype occurred many times. The chain recombines TRBV5-1 with TRBJ2-4; the match to TRBD1 covers 7 bases. Losses at the gene ends were 3 bases for V and 1 base for J; bases not matched to a gene: 7. The CDR3 sequence is 16 residues long. CDR1 is SGHRS, CDR2 YFSETQ, per germline. CDR3 in DNA: TGCGCCAGCAGCTCGTCGACAGGGTCGGCCAAAAACATTCAGTACTTC. This codes for CASSSSTGSAKNIQYF. Full variable domain (rest looked up from reference TRBV5-1 and TRBJ2-4): KAGVTQTPRYLIKTRGQQVTLSCSPISGHRSVSWYQQTPGQGLQFLFEYFSETQRNKGNFPGRFSGRQFSNSRSEMNVSTLELGDSALYLCASSSSTGSAKNIQYFGAGTRLSVL.